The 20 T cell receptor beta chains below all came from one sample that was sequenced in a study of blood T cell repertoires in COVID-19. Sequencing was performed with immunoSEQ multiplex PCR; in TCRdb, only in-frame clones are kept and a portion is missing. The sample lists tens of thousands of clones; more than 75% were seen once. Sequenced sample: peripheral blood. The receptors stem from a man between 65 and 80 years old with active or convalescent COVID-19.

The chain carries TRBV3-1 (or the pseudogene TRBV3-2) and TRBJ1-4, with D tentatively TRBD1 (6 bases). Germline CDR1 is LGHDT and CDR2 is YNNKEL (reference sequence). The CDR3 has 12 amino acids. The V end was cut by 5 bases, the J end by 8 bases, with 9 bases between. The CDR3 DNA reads TGTGCCAGCAGCTTACAGGGAGAAAAACTGTTTTTT. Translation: CASSLQGEKLFF.

CDR3 nucleotide sequence: TGTGCCAGCAGCTTAGTACCAGGGGCTGGAAACACCATATATTTT. This sequence encodes CASSLVPGAGNTIYF. The rearrangement joins TRBV7-2 to TRBJ1-3, with D possibly matching TRBD1 (6 bases). The V end was cut by 1 base, the J end by 2 bases, with 9 bases between. Germline V gene sequence: CDR1 SGHTA, CDR2 FQGNSA. This CDR3 contains 15 residues.

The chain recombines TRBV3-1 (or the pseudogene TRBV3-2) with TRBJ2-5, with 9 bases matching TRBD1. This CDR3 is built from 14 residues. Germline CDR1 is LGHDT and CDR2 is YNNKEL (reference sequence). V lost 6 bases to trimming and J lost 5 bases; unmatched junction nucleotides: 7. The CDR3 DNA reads TGTGCCAGCAGTCCCAACAGGGGGCGGGAGACCCAGTACTTC. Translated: CASSPNRGRETQYF.

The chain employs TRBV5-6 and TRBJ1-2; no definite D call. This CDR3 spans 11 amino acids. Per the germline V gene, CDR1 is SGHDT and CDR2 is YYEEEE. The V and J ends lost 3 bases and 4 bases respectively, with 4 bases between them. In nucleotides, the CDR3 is TGTGCCAGCAGCTGGAGCTATGGCTACACCTTC. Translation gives CASSWSYGYTF. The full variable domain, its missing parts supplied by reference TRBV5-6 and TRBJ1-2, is DAGVTQSPTHLIKTRGQQVTLRCSPKSGHDTVSWYQQALGQGPQFIFQYYEEEERQRGNFPDRFSGHQFPNYSSELNVNALLLGDSALYLCASSWSYGYTFGSGTRLTVV.

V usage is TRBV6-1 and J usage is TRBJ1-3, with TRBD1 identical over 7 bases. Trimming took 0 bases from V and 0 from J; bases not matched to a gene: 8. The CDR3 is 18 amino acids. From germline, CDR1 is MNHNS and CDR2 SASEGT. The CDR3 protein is CASSEAGTALFSGNTIYF. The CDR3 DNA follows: TGTGCCAGCAGTGAAGCCGGGACAGCGCTATTCTCTGGAAACACCATATATTTT.

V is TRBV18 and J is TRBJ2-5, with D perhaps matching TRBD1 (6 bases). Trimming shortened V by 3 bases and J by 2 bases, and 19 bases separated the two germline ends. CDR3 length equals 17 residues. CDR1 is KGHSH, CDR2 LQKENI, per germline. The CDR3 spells CASSPVVGTQKQETQYF. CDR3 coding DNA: TGTGCCAGCTCACCCGTCGTAGGGACACAAAAACAAGAGACCCAGTACTTC.

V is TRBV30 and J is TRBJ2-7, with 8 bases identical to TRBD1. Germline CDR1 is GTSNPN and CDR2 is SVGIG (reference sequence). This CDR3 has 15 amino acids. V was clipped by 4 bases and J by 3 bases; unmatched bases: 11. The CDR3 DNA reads TGTGCCTGGAATCAACCGGGACAGGTAATCTACGAGCAGTACTTC. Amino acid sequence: CAWNQPGQVIYEQYF.

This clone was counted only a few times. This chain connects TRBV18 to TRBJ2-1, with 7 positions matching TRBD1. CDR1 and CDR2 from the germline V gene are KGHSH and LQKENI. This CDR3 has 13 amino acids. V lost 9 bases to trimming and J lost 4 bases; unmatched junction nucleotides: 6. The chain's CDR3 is CASATGTYNEQFF. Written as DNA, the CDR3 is TGTGCCAGTGCGACAGGGACATACAATGAGCAGTTCTTC.

CDR3 amino acids: CASRGPPGGYTF. The DNA for the CDR3 is TGTGCCAGCAGGGGGCCGCCCGGTGGCTACACCTTC. The V call is TRBV12-3 or TRBV12-4, the J call TRBJ1-2, with TRBD1 as a possible D gene (5 bases). V was pared by 6 bases and J by 7 bases, with 12 bases between. There are 12 residues in the CDR3.

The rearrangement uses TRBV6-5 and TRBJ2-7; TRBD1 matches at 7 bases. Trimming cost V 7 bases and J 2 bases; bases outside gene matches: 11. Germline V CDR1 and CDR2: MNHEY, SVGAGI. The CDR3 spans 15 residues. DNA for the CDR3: TGTGCCAGCATTCGGACAGGAGCTCCTACCTACGAGCAGTACTTC. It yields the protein CASIRTGAPTYEQYF.

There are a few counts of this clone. The CDR3 loop is CASTDRGEKLFF. Written as DNA, the CDR3 is TGTGCCAGCACTGACAGGGGTGAAAAACTGTTTTTT. This chain connects TRBV25-1 to TRBJ1-4, with 8 bases that match TRBD1. The CDR3 is 12 amino acids. CDR1 MGHDK and CDR2 SYGVNS come from the germline V gene. Trimming cost V 7 bases and J 7 bases; bases outside gene matches: 2. Drawing the rest from reference TRBV25-1 and TRBJ1-4, the complete variable domain is EADIYQTPRYLVIGTGKKITLECSQTMGHDKMYWYQQDPGMELHLIHYSYGVNSTEKGDLSSESTVSRIRTEHFPLTLESARPSHTSQYLCASTDRGEKLFFGSGTQLSVL.

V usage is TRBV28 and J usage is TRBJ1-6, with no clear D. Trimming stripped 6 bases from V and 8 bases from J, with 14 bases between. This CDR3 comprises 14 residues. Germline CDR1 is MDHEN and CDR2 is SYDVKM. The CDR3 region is CASSRTESYSPLHF. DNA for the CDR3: TGTGCCAGCAGCAGAACGGAGTCCTATTCACCCCTCCACTTT.

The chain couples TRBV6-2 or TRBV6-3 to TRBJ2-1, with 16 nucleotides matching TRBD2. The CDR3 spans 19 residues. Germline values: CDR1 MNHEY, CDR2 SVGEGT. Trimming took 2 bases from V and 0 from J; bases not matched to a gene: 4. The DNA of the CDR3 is TGTGCCAGCAGTTACGGGGGACTAGCGGGAGGGACCTCCTACAATGAGCAGTTCTTC. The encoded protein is CASSYGGLAGGTSYNEQFF.

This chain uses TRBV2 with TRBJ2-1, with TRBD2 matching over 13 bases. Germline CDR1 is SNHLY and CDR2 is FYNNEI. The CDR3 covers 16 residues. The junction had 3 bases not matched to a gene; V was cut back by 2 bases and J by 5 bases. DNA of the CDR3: TGTGCCAGCAGTGAATGGGGACTAGCGGGAAACAATGAGCAGTTCTTC. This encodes CASSEWGLAGNNEQFF.

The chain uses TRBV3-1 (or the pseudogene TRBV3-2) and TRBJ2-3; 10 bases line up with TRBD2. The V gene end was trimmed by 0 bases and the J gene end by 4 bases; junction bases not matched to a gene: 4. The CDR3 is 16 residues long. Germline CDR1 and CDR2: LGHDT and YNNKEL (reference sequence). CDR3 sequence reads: CASSQDRTSGSDTQYF. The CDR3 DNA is TGTGCCAGCAGCCAAGATAGGACTAGCGGTTCAGATACGCAGTATTTT.

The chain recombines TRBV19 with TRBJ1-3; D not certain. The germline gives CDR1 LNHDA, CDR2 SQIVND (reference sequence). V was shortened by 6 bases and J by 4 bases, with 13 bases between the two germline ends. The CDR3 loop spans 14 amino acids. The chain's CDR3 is CASSPRGGGNTIYF. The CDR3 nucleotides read TGTGCCAGTAGCCCGCGGGGAGGCGGAAACACCATATATTTT.

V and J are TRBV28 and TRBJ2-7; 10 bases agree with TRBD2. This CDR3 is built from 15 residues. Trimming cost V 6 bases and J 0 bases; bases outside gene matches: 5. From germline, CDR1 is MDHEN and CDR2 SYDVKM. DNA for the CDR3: TGTGCCAGCAGCCTTAGCGGGAGGAGCTCCTACGAGCAGTACTTC. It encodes CASSLSGRSSYEQYF.

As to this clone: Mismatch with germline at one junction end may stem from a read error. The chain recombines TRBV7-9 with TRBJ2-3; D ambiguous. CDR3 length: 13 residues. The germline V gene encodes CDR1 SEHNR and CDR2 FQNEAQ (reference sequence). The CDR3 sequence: CASSYRGLDGQYF. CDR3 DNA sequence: TGTGCCAGTAGCTACCGCGGCTTAGATGGGCAGTATTTT.

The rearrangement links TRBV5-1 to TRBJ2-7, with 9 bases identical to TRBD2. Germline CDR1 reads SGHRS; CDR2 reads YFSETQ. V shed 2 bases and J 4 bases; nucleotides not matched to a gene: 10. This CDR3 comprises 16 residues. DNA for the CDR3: TGCGCCAGCAGCTTTAGTTTAGCGGGAGCATTATACGAGCAGTACTTC. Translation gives CASSFSLAGALYEQYF. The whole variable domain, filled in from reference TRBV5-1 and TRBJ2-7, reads KAGVTQTPRYLIKTRGQQVTLSCSPISGHRSVSWYQQTPGQGLQFLFEYFSETQRNKGNFPGRFSGRQFSNSRSEMNVSTLELGDSALYLCASSFSLAGALYEQYFGPGTRLTVT.

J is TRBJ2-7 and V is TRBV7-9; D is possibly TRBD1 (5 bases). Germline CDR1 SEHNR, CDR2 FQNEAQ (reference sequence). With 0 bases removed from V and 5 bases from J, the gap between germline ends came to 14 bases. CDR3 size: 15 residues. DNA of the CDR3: TGTGCCAGCAGCTTAGCGTTGTCAGGGTCCCACGAGCAGTACTTC. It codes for CASSLALSGSHEQYF.